One sample yielded the 18 T cell receptor beta chains listed below, sequenced in a study of OX40 agonist ivuxolimab in advanced cancers. Sequenced by immunoSEQ multiplex PCR; TCRdb stores in-frame clones only, minus some. The sample holds about 100,000 clones, 75% to 90% seen once. Sequenced material: CD4+ or CD8+ T cells sorted from blood, taken in a trial of the OX40 agonist ivuxolimab. These TCRs come from an adult with an advanced solid tumor such as melanoma, head and neck, liver or kidney cancer.

J is TRBJ1-4 and V is TRBV27; unclear D gene. This CDR3 is built from 16 residues. Trimming removed 6 bases at V and 1 base at J, with 15 bases between. Germline CDR1 and CDR2: MNHEY and SMNVEV (reference sequence). The CDR3, as DNA: TGTGCCAGCAGAACCTTACGTACAATAACTAATGAAAAACTGTTTTTT. Amino acids: CASRTLRTITNEKLFF. The whole variable domain, filled in from reference TRBV27 and TRBJ1-4, reads EAQVTQNPRYLITVTGKKLTVTCSQNMNHEYMSWYRQDPGLGLRQIYYSMNVEVTDKGDVPEGYKVSRKEKRNFPLILESPSPNQTSLYFCASRTLRTITNEKLFFGSGTQLSVL.

This clone was detected only once. The V and J genes are TRBV6-5 and TRBJ1-2; D perhaps matches TRBD1 (5 bases). Trimming pared 0 bases from V and 12 bases from J, leaving 8 bases between. The CDR3 has 11 residues. Germline values: CDR1 MNHEY, CDR2 SVGAGI. CDR3 residues: CASSYSGGHTF. CDR3 nucleotides: TGTGCCAGCAGTTACTCGGGGGGACACACCTTC.

This chain links TRBV19 with TRBJ2-1; 10 bases align to TRBD2. This CDR3 is built from 18 residues. Germline lookup yields CDR1 LNHDA and CDR2 SQIVND (reference sequence). V was pared by 4 bases and J by 0 bases, with 9 bases of the junction left unmatched. CDR3 region: CASSKPSGGISSYNEQFF. The DNA for the CDR3 is TGTGCCAGTAGTAAACCTAGCGGGGGTATTAGCTCCTACAATGAGCAGTTCTTC.

The rearrangement joins TRBV11-1 to TRBJ2-7, with a tentative D call TRBD1 (6 bases). Per germline, CDR1 SGHAT and CDR2 FQDESV (reference sequence). The CDR3 loop spans 12 amino acids. The V gene lost 7 bases and the J gene lost 5 bases, with 12 bases spanning the gap. The CDR3 reads CASKQAGDEQYF. The CDR3 coding sequence is TGTGCCAGCAAACAGGCAGGGGACGAGCAGTACTTC.

This clone was seen a few times. The chain carries TRBV30 and TRBJ1-1; D is undetermined. Germline V gene data show CDR1 as GTSNPN and CDR2 as SVGIG (reference sequence). V was pared by 4 bases and J by 0 bases, with 0 bases between. This CDR3 is 10 amino acids long. As DNA, the CDR3 is TGTGCCTGGATGAACACTGAAGCTTTCTTT. Translation gives CAWMNTEAFF.

The gene calls are TRBV5-4 and TRBJ2-2; 10 bases are shared with TRBD2. CDR3 size: 17 residues. V shed 6 bases, J shed 3 bases, and the junction held 11 bases outside the gene matches. Germline loops: CDR1 SGHNT, CDR2 YYREEE (reference sequence). The CDR3 DNA reads TGTGCCAGCAACCCCGCGCGACTAGCGGGTCACACCGGGGAGCTGTTTTTT. The encoded protein is CASNPARLAGHTGELFF.

The V gene is TRBV29-1, the J gene TRBJ2-1; TRBD2 matches 12 bases. Losses at the gene ends were 6 bases for V and 2 bases for J; bases not matched to a gene: 8. The CDR3 runs to 16 residues. Germline CDR1 reads SQVTM; CDR2 reads ANQGSEA. The CDR3 loop reads CSVHPGLAGPYNEQFF. CDR3 bases: TGCAGCGTCCACCCCGGACTAGCGGGACCCTACAATGAGCAGTTCTTC.

The chain combines TRBV7-9 with TRBJ2-7; either TRBD1 or TRBD2 may supply D (5 bases each). CDR1 and CDR2 from the germline V gene are SEHNR and FQNEAQ (reference sequence). This CDR3 has 14 residues. Trimming took 2 bases from V and 5 from J, leaving 13 bases between them. CDR3 region: CASSLHGAFHEQYF. The CDR3 coding sequence is TGTGCCAGCAGCTTACACGGGGCTTTCCACGAGCAGTACTTC.

The chain joins TRBV19 to TRBJ1-5; D is perhaps TRBD1 (5 bases). The CDR3 runs 14 residues. CDR1 and CDR2 from the germline V gene are LNHDA and SQIVND (reference sequence). The V end lost 1 base, the J end lost 7 bases, and 11 bases lay between the germline ends. The CDR3 loop reads CASSIAPWGQPQHF. As DNA, the CDR3 is TGTGCCAGTAGTATAGCCCCATGGGGCCAGCCCCAGCATTTT.

This clone was observed a few times. The chain couples TRBV2 to TRBJ2-5, with D possibly matching TRBD1 (5 bases). CDR3 length: 15 amino acids. CDR1 is SNHLY and CDR2 is FYNNEI in the germline V gene. Between the trimmed V and J ends, which lost 5 bases and 5 bases, there was a span of 18 bases. The CDR3 loop is CASSPQGGAAETQYF. The CDR3 coding sequence is TGTGCCAGCAGTCCCCAAGGTGGGGCTGCGGAGACCCAGTACTTC. The variable domain in full, with the rest retrieved from reference TRBV2 and TRBJ2-5, is EPEVTQTPSHQVTQMGQEVILRCVPISNHLYFYWYRQILGQKVEFLVSFYNNEISEKSEIFDDQFSVERPDGSNFTLKIRSTKLEDSAMYFCASSPQGGAAETQYFGPGTRLLVL.

The rearrangement joins TRBV5-8 to TRBJ2-1; tentatively, D is TRBD1 (6 bases). V was clipped by 0 bases and J by 7 bases, with 14 bases between them. This CDR3 is built from 15 residues. Germline V gene sequence: CDR1 SGHTS, CDR2 YDEGEE. The CDR3 DNA is TGTGCCAGCAGCTTGGATCAGGGGTTGAGGAATGAGCAGTTCTTC. Translating it yields CASSLDQGLRNEQFF.

This clone has a single count. CDR3 region: CASSAGTLTTRDEQFF. The CDR3 nucleotides are TGTGCCAGCAGCGCCGGGACCCTAACAACTAGGGATGAGCAGTTCTTC. The chain joins TRBV9 to TRBJ2-1; D tentatively reads TRBD1 or TRBD2 (5 bases each). The CDR3 sequence is 16 residues long. Germline V CDR1 and CDR2: SGDLS, YYNGEE. Trimming shortened V by 3 bases and J by 8 bases, and 21 bases separated the two germline ends.

The DNA for the CDR3 is TGTGCCAGCAGCTCATATCGGGGGCGTAATTCACCCCTCCACTTT. This sequence encodes CASSSYRGRNSPLHF. The V and J genes are TRBV5-8 and TRBJ1-6, with a weak D call TRBD1 (6 bases). Germline CDR1 is SGHTS and CDR2 is YDEGEE. This CDR3 region has 15 residues. Trimming stripped 3 bases from V and 6 bases from J, with 13 bases between.

This chain connects TRBV10-1 to TRBJ2-7; D is undetermined. V was pared by 2 bases and J by 1 base, with 9 bases between. The CDR3 length is 14 residues. Germline V gene lookup returns CDR1 WNHNN and CDR2 SYGVQD (reference sequence). DNA for the CDR3: TGCGCCAGCAGTGAGGCCAGGACGTCCTACGAGCAGTACTTC. It codes for CASSEARTSYEQYF.

In its sample, this clone was seen a few times. The rearrangement links TRBV4-2 to TRBJ2-2; a possible D gene is TRBD2 (5 bases). Germline V lookup: CDR1 LGHNA, CDR2 YNFKEQ. This CDR3 is built from 15 residues. The V gene lost 1 base and the J gene lost 4 bases, with 10 bases spanning the gap. As DNA, the CDR3 is TGTGCCAGCAGCCAAGGCCAGGCGGGCACCGGGGAGCTGTTTTTT. It encodes CASSQGQAGTGELFF.

The V gene is TRBV9, the J gene TRBJ1-1, with a possible D match to TRBD1 (5 bases). This CDR3 has 15 amino acids. CDR1 and CDR2 from the germline V gene are SGDLS and YYNGEE. V lost 0 bases and J lost 1, with 10 bases in between. DNA for the CDR3: TGTGCCAGCAGCGTAGTTGGGGGTGAGAACACTGAAGCTTTCTTT. Translated: CASSVVGGENTEAFF.

The chain employs TRBV21-1 and TRBJ2-2; the table assigns TRBD1, which was not confirmed against the DNA. TRBV21-1 represents a pseudogene. This CDR3 comprises 15 residues. CDR3 loop: CASSLGGQGPGELFF. In DNA form, the CDR3 reads TGTGCCAGCAGCTTAGGAGGACAGGGGCCCGGGGAGCTGTTTTTT.

The chain is built from TRBV9 and TRBJ2-3; D ambiguous. The V gene lost 4 bases and the J gene lost 7 bases, with 16 bases spanning the gap. Germline V gives CDR1 SGDLS, CDR2 YYNGEE. This CDR3 comprises 14 residues. In nucleotides, the CDR3 is TGTGCCAGCAGCCGTAGGGATAGCTTTTATACGCAGTATTTT. This sequence encodes CASSRRDSFYTQYF. Supplemented by reference TRBV9 and TRBJ2-3, the full variable domain reads DSGVTQTPKHLITATGQRVTLRCSPRSGDLSVYWYQQSLDQGLQFLIQYYNGEERAKGNILERFSAQQFPDLHSELNLSSLELGDSALYFCASSRRDSFYTQYFGPGTRLTVL.